This T cell receptor beta chain derives from a study of blood T cell repertoires in COVID-19. Original processing methods: Amplification from reference gene primers served as the basis for estimated nucleated cell counts. Produced via immunoSEQ multiplex PCR; TCRdb's table is partial and in-frame only. Clone size and V and J calls were adopted from that table, with D and trimming inferred from the DNA. The sample comprises hundreds of thousands of clones, around 87% of which are singletons, and approximately 1.6% rests with the top ten. Participants, about 18 to 90 years old, spanned more than 20 US areas. The study assigned cohorts using participant-reported clinical history. Two negative PCRs, clearance, or symptom resolution had been documented for recovered Cohort 3 donors. Sequenced input: PBMCs or T cells enriched from blood (not recorded which). The receptor was isolated from a woman aged 45-60 years who had recovered from COVID-19.

The CDR3 is CASSFLRGPGEAFF. In nucleotides, the CDR3 is TGTGCCAGCAGCTTCTTAAGGGGGCCTGGAGAAGCTTTCTTT. The chain couples TRBV7-9 to TRBJ1-1, with 7 positions matching TRBD1. The germline V gene encodes CDR1 SEHNR and CDR2 FQNEAQ (reference sequence). J lost 8 bases, V lost 3 bases, and 9 bases had no gene match. The CDR3 contains 14 residues.